The 9 T cell receptor beta chains below come from one sample, sequenced in a study of CD8 T cells in Susac syndrome. cDNA came from about 0.46 to 1 ug RNA primed by random hexamers. A single record per CDR3 protein comes from TCRdb applying MiXCR to the immunoSEQ multiplex PCR reads. The sample holds around 150,000 distinct CDR3 sequences; about 94% are singletons and the top ten take around 0.14%. The sample was CD4+ T cells from PBMCs. The receptors come from a human donor in good health.

The CDR3 spells CASSQAVSGAYEQYF. For the CDR3, the DNA is TGTGCCAGCAGCCAAGCGGTTAGCGGCGCTTACGAGCAGTACTTC. The J gene is TRBJ2-7, the V gene TRBV4-2; possible D gene TRBD2, 6 bases. The CDR3 runs to 15 residues. V dropped 1 base and J dropped 4 bases, with 14 bases sitting between them. Germline CDR1 reads LGHNA; CDR2 reads YNFKEQ.

The chain couples TRBV20-1 to TRBJ2-5, with 10 positions matching TRBD2. J lost 5 bases, V lost 2 bases, and 11 bases had no gene match. There are 16 residues in the CDR3. From germline, CDR1 is DFQATT and CDR2 SNEGSKA (reference sequence). This CDR3 reads CSARIVASGGVETQYF. The DNA of the CDR3 is TGCAGTGCTAGAATAGTCGCTAGCGGGGGAGTGGAGACCCAGTACTTC.

The chain employs TRBV30 and TRBJ1-5, with no clear D. V lost 0 bases, J lost 1 base, and 7 bases lay in between. This CDR3 is built from 14 residues. Germline-derived CDR1 and CDR2 are GTSNPN and SVGIG (reference sequence). CDR3 in amino acids: CAWSVLTSNQPQHF. CDR3 nucleotide sequence: TGTGCCTGGAGTGTGCTAACGAGCAATCAGCCCCAGCATTTT.

The V call is TRBV29-1, the J call TRBJ2-3, with 13 bases that match TRBD2. CDR1 SQVTM and CDR2 ANQGSEA come from the germline V gene. The junction had 2 bases not matched to a gene; V was cut back by 4 bases and J by 1 base. The CDR3 loop spans 15 amino acids. CDR3 DNA sequence: TGCAGCGTTGGGACTAGCGGGGGTGGCACAGATACGCAGTATTTT. Protein product: CSVGTSGGGTDTQYF.

The gene calls are TRBV25-1 and TRBJ2-7, with D perhaps matching TRBD2 (6 bases). The CDR3 covers 16 residues. Germline CDR1 reads MGHDK; CDR2 reads SYGVNS. V was cut by 2 bases and J by 2 bases, with 16 bases left in between. The CDR3 DNA reads as TGTGCCAGCAGTGAAGGAGGGCGGGGTGGCGCCTACGAGCAGTACTTC. Amino acid sequence: CASSEGGRGGAYEQYF.

This rearrangement joins TRBV12-3 or TRBV12-4 to TRBJ2-2, with D perhaps matching TRBD1 (5 bases). This CDR3 spans 13 amino acids. Trimming took off 4 bases at V and 6 bases at J, with 9 bases between the two ends. The CDR3 nucleotides read TGTGCCAGCAGTTGGACACTGTCCGGGGAGCTGTTTTTT. Translation: CASSWTLSGELFF.

The V call is TRBV20-1, the J call TRBJ1-3, with D unclear. V lost 5 bases, J lost 6 bases, and 14 bases lay in between. The germline gives CDR1 DFQATT, CDR2 SNEGSKA (reference sequence). This CDR3 contains 13 residues. The CDR3 loop is CSALPVNENTIYF. The DNA for the CDR3 is TGCAGTGCTCTCCCGGTGAATGAAAACACCATATATTTT.

V and J are TRBV10-3 and TRBJ2-1, with TRBD1 identical over 9 bases. V gave up 3 bases and J gave up 6 bases; unmatched junction bases: 3. CDR1 is ENHRY, CDR2 SYGVKD, per germline. The CDR3 runs 14 residues. CDR3 sequence: CAISEGQGFNEQFF. The CDR3 DNA reads as TGTGCCATCAGTGAAGGACAGGGGTTCAATGAGCAGTTCTTC.

The rearrangement joins TRBV6-5 to TRBJ2-3; possibly TRBD1 or TRBD2 for D (5 bases each). This CDR3 spans 14 amino acids. V was trimmed by 6 bases and J by 4 bases, leaving 14 bases between them. Germline values: CDR1 MNHEY, CDR2 SVGAGI. The CDR3 protein is CASSRARGADTQYF. Written as DNA, the CDR3 is TGTGCCAGCAGCCGCGCCCGGGGCGCAGATACGCAGTATTTT.